This passage covers 3 T cell receptor beta chains from one sample sequenced in a study of cytomegalovirus exposure and HLA in healthy donors. Amplification used 60 Vbeta primers and 13 Jbeta primers. Data came from immunoSEQ multiplex PCR; TCRdb stores just in-frame clones and leaves some out. Of some 200,000 clones in the sample, more than 60% were seen once. Sample: PBMCs. The receptors derive from a woman aged 60-75 years in good health and CMV-seropositive.

There are a few counts of this clone. This chain links TRBV19 with TRBJ1-1, with D hard to call. Germline V gene sequence: CDR1 LNHDA, CDR2 SQIVND (reference sequence). V dropped 4 bases and J dropped 0 bases, with 15 bases sitting between them. The CDR3 contains 16 residues. Written as DNA, the CDR3 is TGTGCCAGTAGTACTCCCCCCGGAGTGATGAACACTGAAGCTTTCTTT. This codes for CASSTPPGVMNTEAFF.

The chain combines TRBV18 with TRBJ1-1; D gene ambiguous. The V end lost 8 bases, the J end lost 0 bases, and 7 bases lay between the germline ends. The germline V gene has CDR1 KGHSH and CDR2 LQKENI. This CDR3 is built from 12 residues. The DNA of the CDR3 is TGTGCCAGCGGGAGTTTGAACACTGAAGCTTTCTTT. It codes for CASGSLNTEAFF.

This clone has a handful of counts. The chain combines TRBV2 with TRBJ2-2; 7 positions match TRBD1. This CDR3 spans 14 amino acids. Germline V CDR1 and CDR2: SNHLY, FYNNEI. With 3 bases clipped from V and 6 bases from J, the junction kept 4 bases outside the gene matches. The CDR3 DNA reads TGTGCCAGCAGTGAGATGAGGGGGCCCGGGGAGCTGTTTTTT. It yields the protein CASSEMRGPGELFF.